This TCR beta chain originates from a study of tumor-infiltrating lymphocytes in primary liver carcinoma. To note about this clonotype: What it binds is unknown. One end of the junction varies from germline; a read error may be responsible.

Constant-region priming of 500 to 550 ng total RNA yielded TCR beta cDNA. Researchers made the TCR beta libraries by running three nested multiplex PCR rounds with slightly modified ARM-PCR. MiXCR was run by TCRdb on the multiplex PCR reads, yielding one entry per CDR3 protein. The sample yields roughly 30,000 distinct CDR3 sequences, roughly 77% seen once. Findings of the study overall: Whereas tumor region pairs overlapped more, tumor-adjacent and tumor-blood pairs overlapped less. Blood had a significantly lower top-250-clone fraction than tumors did (p = 0.039).

From unsorted bulk tissue weighing about 20-33 mg, DNA and RNA were co-extracted. Over 75% viable tumor cells were present in every tumor sample. The sequenced sample was liver tumor tissue from sampling region 3. As to subset: tumor region T3, left-lateral pole. The sequence came from a woman aged 25 to 45 with primary liver carcinoma and hepatitis B virus infection.

The CDR3 coding sequence is TGTGCCGGCAGCTTAGATAGGGCTGATACGCAGTATTTT. Protein: CAGSLDRADTQYF. The V gene is TRBV11-2, the J gene TRBJ2-3; D is unclear. There are 13 residues in the CDR3. Germline V gene data show CDR1 as SGHAT and CDR2 as FQNNGV.